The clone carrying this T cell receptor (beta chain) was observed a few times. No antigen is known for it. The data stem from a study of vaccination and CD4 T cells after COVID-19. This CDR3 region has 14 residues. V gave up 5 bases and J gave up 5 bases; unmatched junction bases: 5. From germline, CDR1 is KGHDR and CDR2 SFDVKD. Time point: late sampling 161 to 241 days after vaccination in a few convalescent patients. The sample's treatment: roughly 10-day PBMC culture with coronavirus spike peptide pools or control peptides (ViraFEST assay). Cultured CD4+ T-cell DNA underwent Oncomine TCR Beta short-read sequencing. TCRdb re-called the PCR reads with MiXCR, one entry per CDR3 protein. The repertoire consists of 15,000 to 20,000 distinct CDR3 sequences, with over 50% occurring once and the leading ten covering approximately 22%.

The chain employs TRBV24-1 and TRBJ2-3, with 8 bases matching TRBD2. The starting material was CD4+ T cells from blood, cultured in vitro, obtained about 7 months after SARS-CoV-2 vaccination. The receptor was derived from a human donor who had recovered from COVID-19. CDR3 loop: CATSGTSRGDTQYF. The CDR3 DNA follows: TGTGCCACCAGTGGGACTAGCAGGGGAGATACGCAGTATTTT.